Presented here are 5 T cell receptor beta chains from one specimen sequenced in a study of blood T cell repertoires in COVID-19. Some clones are missing from TCRdb's copy, which holds only in-frame ones; the method was immunoSEQ multiplex PCR. The data contain roughly 54,000 clones, about 89% of them singletons. The material sequenced was peripheral blood. Every receptor here comes from a woman aged 55-69 years with active or convalescent COVID-19.

This sequence joins TRBV6-5 and TRBJ2-3; perhaps TRBD2 as D (5 bases). Trimming left V 5 bases short and J 0 bases short, with 6 bases between. Germline loops: CDR1 MNHEY, CDR2 SVGAGI. This CDR3 has 13 amino acids. CDR3: CASSRTSTDTQYF. The CDR3 nucleotides are TGTGCCAGCAGTCGGACTAGCACAGATACGCAGTATTTT.

The chain joins TRBV10-3 to TRBJ2-3; 10 bases match TRBD2. This CDR3 region has 19 residues. Germline CDR1 reads ENHRY; CDR2 reads SYGVKD. V was pared by 6 bases and J by 0 bases, with 15 bases of the junction left unmatched. The CDR3 here is CAISSATSGKDTSTDTQYF. The CDR3 region has the DNA TGTGCCATCAGCTCCGCAACTAGCGGGAAGGATACTAGCACAGATACGCAGTATTTT.

This chain links TRBV6-4 with TRBJ1-4; TRBD1 agrees at 10 bases. The CDR3 loop spans 18 amino acids. V gave up 8 bases and J gave up 5 bases; unmatched junction bases: 17. CDR1 is MRHNA and CDR2 is SNTAGT in the germline V gene. The CDR3 reads CASAPRGQGSYGNEKLFF. The CDR3 coding sequence is TGTGCCAGCGCTCCCCGGGGACAGGGGTCCTACGGCAATGAAAAACTGTTTTTT.

The chain couples TRBV4-3 to TRBJ2-1, with 9 bases aligning to TRBD2. The CDR3 length is 17 residues. Losses at the gene ends were 0 bases for V and 10 bases for J; bases not matched to a gene: 13. Germline values: CDR1 LGHNA, CDR2 YSLEER. CDR3 amino acids: CASSQDPRGRGTGEQFF. The CDR3 nucleotides are TGCGCCAGCAGCCAAGACCCACGCGGGAGGGGGACGGGGGAGCAGTTCTTC.

The chain recombines TRBV27 with TRBJ1-3; tentatively, D is TRBD1 (5 bases). V lost 5 bases to trimming and J lost 0 bases, with 11 bases between them. This CDR3 has 15 amino acids. Germline V gene data show CDR1 as MNHEY and CDR2 as SMNVEV (reference sequence). The CDR3 protein is CASSPNRSSGNTIYF. The CDR3 nucleotides read TGTGCCAGCAGTCCAAACAGGAGCTCTGGAAACACCATATATTTT.